Listed below are T cell receptor beta chains from one sample, sequenced in a study of T-cell memory formation after mild COVID-19. TCRdb itself ran the 5' RACE reads through MiXCR, one entry per CDR3 protein. The data show 50,000 to 70,000 distinct CDR3 sequences, with approximately 12% seen just once and under 30% held by the top ten. The specimen was PBMCs or a T cell subset sorted from them (not recorded which). Receptors originate from a man between 18 and 29 years old who had mild COVID-19 (a few samples of this study predate the infection). Cell type and time point are not known. The CDR3 runs from the conserved cysteine through the conserved F or W. A D gene is named only where the DNA matches it firmly. Expanded clones are given a class, and other clones once, few, many or no size at all.

NA	TRBV4-1	many	TRBJ1-2	CASSHPGRPGLRSGYTF	TGCGCCAGCAGCCACCCCGGGCGGCCGGGACTGAGATCTGGCTACACCTTC
NA	TRBV7-9	NA	TRBJ1-3	CASSLDRASGNTIYF	TGTGCCAGCAGCTTAGACAGAGCCTCTGGAAACACCATATATTTT
NA	TRBV25-1	many	TRBJ1-4	CASSESKGGEKLFF	TGTGCCAGCAGTGAATCAAAGGGAGGGGAAAAACTGTTTTTT
NA	TRBV7-6	few	TRBJ2-3	CASSQIGTRDTQYF	TGTGCCAGCAGCCAAATCGGTACACGGGATACGCAGTATTTT
NA	TRBV5-1	many	TRBJ1-1	CASSLGGTPEAFF	TGCGCCAGCAGCTTGGGGGGGACACCAGAAGCTTTCTTT
NA	TRBV20-1	few	TRBJ1-3	CSAKDRSSGNTIYF	TGCAGTGCCAAGGACAGAAGCTCTGGAAACACCATATATTTT
TRBD1	TRBV2	few	TRBJ2-7	CASGTGFGEQYF	TGTGCCAGCGGGACAGGGTTCGGCGAGCAGTACTTC
NA	TRBV5-1	NA	TRBJ2-1	CASSSGTTLNEQFF	TGCGCCAGCAGCTCAGGGACAACATTAAATGAGCAGTTCTTC
TRBD2	TRBV4-3	many	TRBJ2-5	CASSQGVAGGGETQYF	TGCGCCAGCAGCCAAGGAGTAGCGGGGGGCGGAGAGACCCAGTACTTC
TRBD2	TRBV7-2	few	TRBJ2-1	CASSLGPGGEQFF	TGTGCCAGCAGCTTAGGCCCGGGAGGCGAGCAGTTCTTC
NA	TRBV11-2	few	TRBJ2-7	CASSLDRLVQYF	TGTGCCAGCAGCTTAGATCGGTTGGTGCAGTACTTC
TRBD1	TRBV4-3	few	TRBJ2-5	CASSQEGGWDETQYF	TGCGCCAGCAGCCAAGAAGGGGGCTGGGACGAGACCCAGTACTTC
NA	TRBV5-1	NA	TRBJ2-5	CASSLRWGTQETQYF	TGCGCCAGCAGCTTGAGGTGGGGGACTCAAGAGACCCAGTACTTC
TRBD2	TRBV20-1	NA	TRBJ2-3	CSARDLFRSGGAGYTQYF	TGCAGTGCTAGAGATCTTTTCAGGAGCGGGGGGGCCGGTTATACGCAGTATTTT
TRBD1	TRBV6-5	NA	TRBJ1-2	CASSYRGSGYGYTF	TGTGCCAGCAGCTACAGGGGTAGCGGCTATGGCTACACCTTC
NA	TRBV5-1	NA	TRBJ2-1	CASSLGWGNSYNEQFF	TGCGCCAGCAGCTTGGGGTGGGGGAACTCCTACAATGAGCAGTTCTTC
NA	TRBV6-1	NA	TRBJ2-2	CASTDINTGELFF	TGTGCCAGCACGGACATTAACACCGGGGAGCTGTTTTTT
NA	TRBV7-2	few	TRBJ2-1	CASSWVDEQFF	TGTGCCAGCAGTTGGGTGGATGAGCAGTTCTTC
NA	TRBV7-8	NA	TRBJ1-6	CASISGSSYNSPLHF	TGTGCCAGCATCTCAGGGAGCTCCTATAATTCACCCCTCCACTTT
NA	TRBV5-1	NA	TRBJ1-2	CASSVEGQFGKGYTF	TGCGCCAGCAGCGTAGAAGGACAGTTCGGGAAGGGCTACACCTTC
NA	TRBV19	few	TRBJ2-2	CASILSPTGELFF	TGTGCCAGTATACTCAGTCCCACCGGGGAGCTGTTTTTT
NA	TRBV4-2	NA	TRBJ1-6	CASSQDRTPNSPLHF	TGTGCCAGCAGCCAAGACAGGACCCCTAATTCACCCCTCCACTTT
NA	TRBV7-2	many	TRBJ2-1	CASTIPRGFYNEQFF	TGTGCCAGCACCATCCCAAGGGGGTTCTACAATGAGCAGTTCTTC
NA	TRBV4-3	many	TRBJ2-3	CASSQDKASDLTDTQYF	TGCGCCAGCAGCCAAGATAAGGCTAGTGATCTCACAGATACGCAGTATTTT
NA	TRBV29-1	NA	TRBJ1-1	CSVEQAGGTEAFF	TGCAGCGTTGAACAGGCCGGGGGGACTGAAGCTTTCTTT
TRBD1	TRBV5-4	many	TRBJ2-5	CASSPTGMEETQYF	TGTGCCAGCAGCCCGACAGGGATGGAAGAGACCCAGTACTTC